This is a list of T cell receptor beta chains from one sample in a study of blood T cell repertoires in COVID-19. Profiling relied on immunoSEQ multiplex PCR, and the TCRdb table lists in-frame clones only, not all of them. The sample holds roughly 260,000 clones, approximately 90% seen once. The sequenced material came from peripheral blood. The source of these receptors is a woman aged 45-59 years who had recovered from COVID-19. CDR3s include the opening cysteine and the closing phenylalanine or tryptophan. D genes are given only for firm matches. A clone size is listed for some rows: how often the clone was seen (once, few, many), or a class if it is expanded.

d_call,j_call,clone_size,v_call,cdr3_nt,cdr3_aa
TRBD1,TRBJ2-3,NA,TRBV4-2,TGTGCCAGCAGCCTCCGGCAGGGACAGTCCACAGATACGCAGTATTTT,CASSLRQGQSTDTQYF
NA,TRBJ1-5,NA,TRBV4-3,TGCGCCAGCAGCCAGAGTCGGGGACTTAGCAATCAGCCCCAGCATTTT,CASSQSRGLSNQPQHF
TRBD2,TRBJ2-3,once,TRBV4-2,TGTGCCAGCAGCCAAGCTGGCGGGGGGGGATTCACAGATACGCAGTATTTT,CASSQAGGGGFTDTQYF
TRBD1,TRBJ1-5,once,TRBV30,TGTGCCTGGAGTGGGGACAGAAGCAATCAGCCCCAGCATTTT,CAWSGDRSNQPQHF
TRBD1,TRBJ1-6,NA,TRBV5-1,TGCGCCAGCACCGGGACAGCCCCGAGAAGCTCCTATAATTCACCCCTCCACTTT,CASTGTAPRSSYNSPLHF
NA,TRBJ1-1,NA,TRBV9,TGTGCCAGCAGCGTAGGCCCAGGGGCAAGAGAAGCTTTCTTT,CASSVGPGAREAFF
NA,TRBJ1-6,once,TRBV19,TGTGCCAGTAGTACCTTTAGCGGGAGCTCCTATAATTCACCCCTCCACTTT,CASSTFSGSSYNSPLHF
TRBD1,TRBJ1-1,NA,TRBV19,TGTGCCAGTATCTCACCGGGACAGGGTGGAACTGAAGCTTTCTTT,CASISPGQGGTEAFF
TRBD1,TRBJ1-1,NA,TRBV28,TGTGCCAGCAGGTCTATTCAGGGGGATGCCTCAGCTTTCTTT,CASRSIQGDASAFF
NA,TRBJ1-2,NA,TRBV30,TGTGCCTGGTACAGGGACTATGGCTACACCTTC,CAWYRDYGYTF
NA,TRBJ1-3,NA,TRBV10-1,TGCGCCAGCAGTGAGCCGGTACCGGGACACCAGGCAGCTGGAAACACCATATATTTT,CASSEPVPGHQAAGNTIYF
TRBD2,TRBJ2-5,NA,TRBV19,TGTGCCAGTAGTTCTCAGACTAGCGGGAGGGCCAAGGAGACCCAGTACTTC,CASSSQTSGRAKETQYF
TRBD1,TRBJ1-5,NA,TRBV5-8,TGTGCCAGCAGCTTGGGGGACAGGGTAATTCAGCCCCAGCATTTT,CASSLGDRVIQPQHF
NA,TRBJ1-2,few,TRBV28,TGTGCCAGCAGCCGGGTGCGGGGCTACACCTTC,CASSRVRGYTF
NA,TRBJ1-1,NA,TRBV6-4,TGTGCCAGCAGTGACCCCCGGCCGGGGGAGAACACTGAAGCTTTCTTT,CASSDPRPGENTEAFF
NA,TRBJ1-2,NA,TRBV27,TGTGCCAGCCGGGACACCGTCTATGGCTACACCTTC,CASRDTVYGYTF
NA,TRBJ2-1,NA,TRBV5-1,TGCGCCAGCAGCTTTTCGGTAGCTTCCTACAATGAGCAGTTCTTC,CASSFSVASYNEQFF
TRBD2,TRBJ2-2,many,TRBV5-4,TGTGCCAGCAGCTCGACCGGGACTAGCAAGACCGGGGAGCTGTTTTTT,CASSSTGTSKTGELFF
NA,TRBJ2-3,NA,TRBV7-9,TGTGCCAGCAGCTACCGGAGGGTTAGGGGAGGCCGAGATACGCAGTATTTT,CASSYRRVRGGRDTQYF
NA,TRBJ1-2,few,TRBV6-5,TGTGCCAGCAGTTCAGGGTATGGCTACACCTTC,CASSSGYGYTF
NA,TRBJ2-6,NA,TRBV27,TGTGCCAGCAGCCCAATCTCTGGGGCCAACGTCCTGACTTTC,CASSPISGANVLTF
TRBD2,TRBJ2-1,NA,TRBV10-3,TGTGCCATCAGTGAGTTCTCTGAGGGACTAGCGGGAGTATATGAGCAGTTCTTC,CAISEFSEGLAGVYEQFF
NA,TRBJ1-3,NA,TRBV15,TGTGCCACCAGCAGAGATACAGGGTGGACTGGAAACACCATATATTTT,CATSRDTGWTGNTIYF
TRBD2,TRBJ2-7,few,TRBV27,TGTGCCAGCAGTTCCCTTCTAGCGGGAAGCTACGAGCAGTACTTC,CASSSLLAGSYEQYF
TRBD1,TRBJ1-2,NA,TRBV9,TGTGCCAGCAGCGCGACAGGGCCTGGCTACACCTTC,CASSATGPGYTF
TRBD1,TRBJ1-2,NA,TRBV3-1/TRBV3-2,TGTGCCAGCAGCCAAGAGATAGTTGGCGACAGGGCCGATGGCTACACCTTC,CASSQEIVGDRADGYTF
NA,TRBJ2-5,NA,TRBV5-4,TGTGCCAGCAGCTTGGTCGGGGGTGAGACCCAGTACTTC,CASSLVGGETQYF
TRBD1,TRBJ1-2,NA,TRBV3-1/TRBV3-2,TGTGCCAGCAGCCAGAGGACAGGGAATGGCTACACCTTC,CASSQRTGNGYTF
TRBD1,TRBJ2-7,NA,TRBV2,TGTGCCAGCAGAACCGCCGGGACAGACTCCTACGAGCAGTACTTC,CASRTAGTDSYEQYF
TRBD1,TRBJ1-5,NA,TRBV19,TGTGCCAGTAGTATCAGAAGGGGGCTAGGGTCTAGCAATCAGCCCCAGCATTTT,CASSIRRGLGSSNQPQHF
NA,TRBJ2-1,NA,TRBV12-3/TRBV12-4,TGTGCCAGCAGTTCTGGAGGGAATGAGCAGTTCTTC,CASSSGGNEQFF
NA,TRBJ2-3,NA,TRBV14,TGTGCCAGCAGCCAAGATCCCGCGAGGGCAGATACGCAGTATTTT,CASSQDPARADTQYF
NA,TRBJ2-2,NA,TRBV4-1,TGCGCCAGCAGCCATCCCCTGTCCCCCACCGGGGAGCTGTTTTTT,CASSHPLSPTGELFF
NA,TRBJ1-1,NA,TRBV7-9,TGTGCCAGCAGCGCGGAGGGTGAACCTGAAGCTTTCTTT,CASSAEGEPEAFF
NA,TRBJ2-5,once,TRBV7-2,TGTGCCAGCAGCGGACCCGGGACACAGTACCAAGAGACCCAGTACTTC,CASSGPGTQYQETQYF
TRBD1,TRBJ1-1,NA,TRBV6-2/TRBV6-3,TGTGCCAGCAGTACCGGACAGGGATGGCGAGCTTTCTTT,CASSTGQGWRAFF
NA,TRBJ1-1,NA,TRBV7-8,TGTGCCAGCAGCCCCTACCCTCTCGGGGAGGGACGGAACACTGAAGCTTTCTTT,CASSPYPLGEGRNTEAFF
NA,TRBJ2-2,NA,TRBV5-1,TGCGCCAGCAGCTTGGTAGGGGGGGCGAACACCGGGGAGCTGTTTTTT,CASSLVGGANTGELFF
NA,TRBJ2-2,NA,TRBV9,TGTGCCAGCAGTTCTAGGGTAGGGGACACCGGGGAGCTGTTTTTT,CASSSRVGDTGELFF
NA,TRBJ2-7,NA,TRBV12-3/TRBV12-4,TGTGCCAGCAGTCATGGGGGGAGCTACGAGCAGTACTTC,CASSHGGSYEQYF
NA,TRBJ1-2,NA,TRBV27,TGTGCCAGCAGTTCCGGCGGGGCCCCTAACTATGGCTACACCTTC,CASSSGGAPNYGYTF
TRBD2,TRBJ2-3,NA,TRBV5-4,TGTGCCAGCAGCTTACTAGCGGGGCACACAGATACGCAGTATTTT,CASSLLAGHTDTQYF
NA,TRBJ1-4,NA,TRBV19,TGTGCCAGTAGGGAGGGAGGAAGGTACGATGAAAAACTGTTTTTT,CASREGGRYDEKLFF
TRBD1,TRBJ1-5,NA,TRBV7-2,TGTGCCAGCAGCCCGGGACAGGGACGGCCCCAGCATTTT,CASSPGQGRPQHF
TRBD2,TRBJ2-1,NA,TRBV9,TGTGCCAGCAGCGTATATCAGCGGGGGGTCTACAATGAGCAGTTCTTC,CASSVYQRGVYNEQFF
NA,TRBJ2-7,NA,TRBV7-2,TGTGCCAGCAGCTTAAGGGGTATCTACGAGCAGTACTTC,CASSLRGIYEQYF
TRBD1,TRBJ2-1,NA,TRBV7-9,TGTGCCAGCAGCTTAGAGGGACAGGTCAATGAGCAGTTCTTC,CASSLEGQVNEQFF
TRBD1,TRBJ1-1,NA,TRBV9,TGTGCCAGCAGCGGACAGGGCGGCGGCACTGAAGCTTTCTTT,CASSGQGGGTEAFF
NA,TRBJ1-1,many,TRBV7-6,TGTGCCAGCAGCCTACGGGGGGATTGGACGAACACTGAAGCTTTCTTT,CASSLRGDWTNTEAFF
NA,TRBJ2-1,NA,TRBV21-1,TGTGCCAGCAGACAATCGGCTAGCGGAGAAAACAATGAGCAGTTCTTC,CASRQSASGENNEQFF
NA,TRBJ1-2,NA,TRBV2,TGTGCCAGCAGTGAGGCACGAAGCTATGGCTACACCTTC,CASSEARSYGYTF
NA,TRBJ1-2,NA,TRBV6-5,TGTGCCAGCACCCCCCTTGGCGGGTGGGGCTATGGCTACACCTTC,CASTPLGGWGYGYTF
TRBD1,TRBJ1-1,NA,TRBV7-9,TGTGCCAGCAGCCCGACGGGGACAGGCCCTGAAGCTTTCTTT,CASSPTGTGPEAFF